This TCR beta chain was captured by sequencing in a study of T cells after posttransplantation cyclophosphamide. Control samples came 1 year after myeloablative marrow transplants with methotrexate plus calcineurin inhibitor. As for this clone: The target antigen is unknown.

This CDR3 is 15 amino acids long. Germline V CDR1 and CDR2: MNHEY, SVGAGI. With 6 bases clipped from V and 2 bases from J, the junction kept 6 bases outside the gene matches. The protocol was immunoSEQ multiplex PCR, while the TCRdb copy is restricted to in-frame clones and leaves out a portion. This table holds roughly 10,000 clones, approximately 88% found once. Findings and caveats of the study: Later blood repertoires were often dominated by clones from the donor CD8+ memory compartment. Blood and skin or GI T cell repertoires showed limited TRB overlap. TRB clonality was highly associated with recipient CMV seropositivity and reactivation.

The clonotype originates from a male patient between 45 and 59 years old who received an allogeneic stem cell transplant from an unrelated donor, was CMV-positive, and had chronic GVHD only. Some T cells may trace back to the graft donor. The sequenced sample was PBMCs, obtained 420 to 450 days after allogeneic stem cell transplant with calcineurin inhibitor and methotrexate. The chain joins TRBV6-5 to TRBJ1-5; 8 positions agree with TRBD1. The CDR3 DNA reads TGTGCCAGCAGCGACAGGGGTTGGGGCAATCAGCCCCAGCATTTT. Encoded protein: CASSDRGWGNQPQHF.